One sample yielded the 4 T cell receptor beta chains listed below, sequenced in a study of beta chain features in type 1 diabetes. Sequencing targeted expressed TCRB transcripts, as all isolated RNA had been reverse transcribed. TCRdb's copy holds only in-frame clones and misses some; the assay was immunoSEQ multiplex PCR. Of tens of thousands of clones in the sample, roughly 69% are singletons; the top ten hold approximately 2.1%. Source material: Tregs from blood. These receptors were collected from a woman aged 40 to 50 in good health.

This clone was seen more than once but under ten times. CDR3: CASSFGQDNYNEQFF. DNA for the CDR3: TGCGCCAGCAGCTTCGGACAGGACAACTACAATGAGCAGTTCTTC. The gene calls are TRBV5-1 and TRBJ2-1; 7 bases match TRBD1. Losses at the gene ends were 2 bases for V and 3 bases for J; bases not matched to a gene: 5. This CDR3 is 15 amino acids long. Germline CDR1 reads SGHRS; CDR2 reads YFSETQ.

A note on this clone: At one end the junction does not follow the germline gene, possibly because of a read error. The V call is TRBV2, the J call TRBJ1-1; a possible D gene is TRBD1 (5 bases). The V gene's germline CDR1 is SNHLY and CDR2 FYNNEI. The CDR3 length is 14 residues. The DNA of the CDR3 is TGTGCCAGCAGGGAAGGGGAGGGGAACACTGAAGCTTTCTTT. Protein sequence: CASREGEGNTEAFF.

The rearrangement joins TRBV5-1 to TRBJ1-1, with D unresolved. CDR3 size: 16 residues. CDR1 and CDR2 from the germline V gene are SGHRS and YFSETQ. Trimming removed 0 bases at V and 4 bases at J, with 16 bases between. The CDR3 bases are TGCGCCAGCAGCTTGGGTGTGGCGGGGTTAGTCACTGAAGCTTTCTTT. Its translation is CASSLGVAGLVTEAFF.

The chain employs TRBV2 and TRBJ1-1; 9 bases match TRBD1. Germline V CDR1 and CDR2: SNHLY, FYNNEI. The V and J ends lost 6 bases and 3 bases, in that order; junction bases with no gene match: 5. The CDR3 runs 14 residues. In DNA form, the CDR3 reads TGTGCCAGCAGACCAAGGACAGGGGACACTGAAGCTTTCTTT. It yields the protein CASRPRTGDTEAFF. Drawing the rest from reference TRBV2 and TRBJ1-1, the complete variable domain is EPEVTQTPSHQVTQMGQEVILRCVPISNHLYFYWYRQILGQKVEFLVSFYNNEISEKSEIFDDQFSVERPDGSNFTLKIRSTKLEDSAMYFCASRPRTGDTEAFFGQGTRLTVV.